Sequencing of this T cell receptor (beta chain) was carried out in a study of cytomegalovirus exposure and HLA in healthy donors. Points from the study as a whole: Reportedly, HLA-A and HLA-B alleles of most subjects were accurately predicted from TCR beta.

It was with 60 Vbeta and 13 Jbeta primers that the PCR ran. The method was immunoSEQ multiplex PCR; TCRdb's version includes in-frame clones alone and lacks a portion of them. The sample holds some 110,000 clones; 70% to 85% are singletons and the top ten take about 0.8%. Regarding this clone: Its antigen is not identified.

CDR3 size: 15 residues. The germline gives CDR1 GTSNPN, CDR2 SVGIG (reference sequence). The V segment lost 2 bases and the J segment 7 bases; nucleotides outside the gene matches: 7. The chain is built from TRBV30 and TRBJ1-6; 8 bases are a match to TRBD1. This sequence originates from a boy younger than 18 in good health and CMV-seronegative. Sequencing was carried out using PBMCs. The chain's CDR3 is CAWSSGRQGNSPLHF. The DNA of the CDR3 is TGTGCCTGGAGTTCGGGGCGACAGGGGAATTCACCCCTCCACTTT.